This T cell receptor beta chain originates from a study of TIL therapy for anti-PD-1-resistant metastatic lung cancer. Sequencing used immunoSEQ v3. Measured with immunoSEQ multiplex PCR; TCRdb has only the in-frame clones, and not every one. In the table there are 6,000 or so clones, less than 70% of which are singletons. CDR3 length equals 13 residues. Germline V CDR1 and CDR2: MDHEN, SYDVKM. The V and J ends lost 2 bases and 2 bases respectively, with 6 bases between them. The sample's time point: pre-treatment sample, taken before nivolumab and TIL therapy. Pleural nodules or supraclavicular lymph nodes made up most of the excised metastases sampled. Tumors were harvested before any PD-1/PD-L1 blockade. Adults with stage 4 NSCLC were enrolled in a phase I trial.

The chain couples TRBV28 to TRBJ1-2; D unclear. The clonotype originates from a person aged 25-80 years with non-small cell lung cancer. This specimen was tumor tissue, taken at baseline. The CDR3 coding sequence is TGTGCCAGCAGTTTAGGCGTAAACTATGGCTACACCTTC. It specifies CASSLGVNYGYTF.